This T cell receptor (beta chain) emerged from a study of tumor and adjacent non-tumor tissue in lung cancer. Whole-study context: Patients comprised over 9 adenocarcinoma, a couple of squamous cell carcinoma and 1 small cell lung cancer. Samples averaged roughly 4.2 million productive TCRbeta reads each.

The V and J ends lost 2 bases and 2 bases, in that order; junction bases with no gene match: 9. CDR1 is MNHNY, CDR2 SVGAGI, per germline (reference sequence). The CDR3 is 17 amino acids. Three rounds of nested PCR, following a modified ARM-PCR protocol, produced the TCRbeta library. TCRdb ran MiXCR on the multiplex PCR reads and lists one entry per CDR3 protein. The repertoire holds roughly 150,000 distinct CDR3 sequences, around two thirds seen once, with approximately 18% in the top ten. A note on this clonotype: What it binds is not known.

The template was RNA from unsorted bulk tissue. Study-level points and caveats: Tumor tissue had significantly higher TCR diversity than normal lung. Normal lung showed higher cumulative top 100 clone frequency than tumor.

This chain connects TRBV6-6 to TRBJ2-7; 10 bases are shared with TRBD2. The origin of this receptor is a man aged 55 to 70 with small cell lung cancer. Sequencing was done on a sample of lung tumor tissue. CDR3 bases: TGTGCCAGCAGTTACGGGACTAGCGCCCCTGCGGCCTACGAGCAGTACTTC. Its protein product is CASSYGTSAPAAYEQYF.